These T cell receptor beta chains were read from a single sample in a study of blood T cells in healthy people across ages. TCRdb itself ran the 5' RACE reads through MiXCR, one entry per CDR3 protein. The sample has around 1,000,000 distinct CDR3 sequences, 35% to 40% seen once. The sample comprised blood. Receptor source: a man younger than 35 in good health. The conserved cysteine and the conserved F or W are not part of the CDR3 here. Fields, in order: V gene, clone size, CDR3 protein. Clone size is stated in some rows and not others, as once, few, many or a class when expanded.

TRBV20-1	-	SANRDRGPTDTQY
TRBV15	-	ATSGSGGGNQPQH
TRBV7-2	many	ASSLSRNPRQSEAF
TRBV5-1	-	ASSPVTPNTGELF
TRBV2	-	ASRAGTENTGELF
TRBV29-1	-	SVVTGQAAF
TRBV6-1	-	ASSEEGGSGQPQH
TRBV2	-	ASRKETYYGYT
TRBV4-1	-	ASSQVRTATSYNEQF
TRBV2	few	ASSPERATGELF
TRBV18	-	ASSSVDSLGTEAF
TRBV29-1	few	SVGECRGGSSNEQF
TRBV28	-	ASSPRGLGSNEKLF
TRBV20-1	-	SATTGGSNQPQH
TRBV12-3/TRBV12-4	-	ASSFASGRTSTDTQY
TRBV5-6	-	ASSLTGTGNQPQH
TRBV27	-	ASRARGWSYNEQF
TRBV5-1	few	ASSPDRGYSTDTQY
TRBV28	-	ASSITGGGDQPQH
TRBV12-3/TRBV12-4	-	ASSLDGSGGTIY
TRBV10-3	-	AISEVSAPLPGYT
TRBV20-1	-	SARGADSTDTQY
TRBV5-1	few	ASSLDLSNTGELF
TRBV6-2/TRBV6-3	-	ASSHGDRPNEKLF
TRBV6-2/TRBV6-3	-	AIPQGSNTGELF
TRBV4-1	-	ASSQDPDSYYGYT